These T cell receptor beta chains were read from a single sample in a study of blood T cell repertoires in COVID-19. TCRdb's table, derived via immunoSEQ multiplex PCR, lists solely in-frame clones and lacks some. This table holds approximately 490,000 clones, 87% found once. Sequenced sample: PBMCs or T cells enriched from blood (not recorded which). The source of these receptors is a woman aged 18-29 years who had recovered from COVID-19. Both conserved end residues are part of each CDR3. Fields, in order: D gene, V gene, J gene, clone size, CDR3 DNA, CDR3 protein. The D gene is left open where the match is weak. Clone size is shown for a subset of rows, as once, few, many or a class of expanded clone.

d_call: TRBD2
v_call: TRBV4-1
j_call: TRBJ2-7
clone_size: -
cdr3_nt: TGCGCCAGCAGCCAAGATACGGGGGGGCGAACCTACGAGCAGTACTTC
cdr3_aa: CASSQDTGGRTYEQYF

d_call: -
v_call: TRBV7-6
j_call: TRBJ1-6
clone_size: -
cdr3_nt: TGTGCCAGCAGCTTTGGAGACAGTACGCGGTCACCCCTCCACTTT
cdr3_aa: CASSFGDSTRSPLHF

d_call: TRBD2
v_call: TRBV30
j_call: TRBJ2-7
clone_size: -
cdr3_nt: TGTGCCTGGACGCCCGGGACTAGCGGCTACGAGCAGTACTTC
cdr3_aa: CAWTPGTSGYEQYF

d_call: TRBD1
v_call: TRBV30
j_call: TRBJ1-2
clone_size: -
cdr3_nt: TGTGCCTGGAGTATAACGCGGACAGGGGCTAAAACCTTC
cdr3_aa: CAWSITRTGAKTF

d_call: -
v_call: TRBV7-2
j_call: TRBJ2-5
clone_size: few
cdr3_nt: TGTGCCAGCCGGCCCAAGCTTGCCGGAGACCAAGAGACCCAGTACTTC
cdr3_aa: CASRPKLAGDQETQYF

d_call: TRBD2
v_call: TRBV28
j_call: TRBJ2-3
clone_size: -
cdr3_nt: TGTGCCAGCAGTACGAATAGCGGGGGGAGCACAGATACGCAGTATTTT
cdr3_aa: CASSTNSGGSTDTQYF

d_call: -
v_call: TRBV5-4
j_call: TRBJ1-1
clone_size: -
cdr3_nt: TGTGCCAGCAGCTTAGGACAGTTCAACACTGAAGCTTTCTTT
cdr3_aa: CASSLGQFNTEAFF

d_call: -
v_call: TRBV18
j_call: TRBJ1-2
clone_size: -
cdr3_nt: TGTGCCAGCTCACCAGGGACGGGAGAGAACTATGGCTACACCTTC
cdr3_aa: CASSPGTGENYGYTF

d_call: -
v_call: TRBV5-1
j_call: TRBJ1-1
clone_size: few
cdr3_nt: TGCGCCAGCAGCTTAGATCACAGGAAGGTGGCTGAAGCTTTCTTT
cdr3_aa: CASSLDHRKVAEAFF

d_call: -
v_call: TRBV5-1
j_call: TRBJ2-5
clone_size: -
cdr3_nt: TGCGCCAGCAGCTTATATGGCGGGGCAAACCAAGAGACCCAGTACTTC
cdr3_aa: CASSLYGGANQETQYF

d_call: TRBD2
v_call: TRBV6-6
j_call: TRBJ2-7
clone_size: -
cdr3_nt: TGTGCCAGCAGTTACTCGACTAGCGCGTCCTACGAGCAGTACTTC
cdr3_aa: CASSYSTSASYEQYF

d_call: TRBD1
v_call: TRBV6-1
j_call: TRBJ1-1
clone_size: -
cdr3_nt: TGTGCCAGCAGTGAGTGGGGACAGGGGCAAGAAGCTTTCTTT
cdr3_aa: CASSEWGQGQEAFF

d_call: -
v_call: TRBV19
j_call: TRBJ1-5
clone_size: -
cdr3_nt: TGTGCCAGTAGTAGGACATCCAGCAATCAGCCCCAGCATTTT
cdr3_aa: CASSRTSSNQPQHF

d_call: -
v_call: TRBV2
j_call: TRBJ2-5
clone_size: once
cdr3_nt: TGTGCCAGCAGTGAAGATTGGATCGTCGGGGAGACCCAGTACTTC
cdr3_aa: CASSEDWIVGETQYF

d_call: -
v_call: TRBV11-2
j_call: TRBJ1-1
clone_size: -
cdr3_nt: TGTGCCAGCAGCCTTACAACCGCCACTGAAGCTTTCTTT
cdr3_aa: CASSLTTATEAFF

d_call: TRBD1
v_call: TRBV9
j_call: TRBJ2-7
clone_size: few
cdr3_nt: TGTGCCAGCAGCGTAGTGGGACAGGGGGCCTACGAGCAGTACTTC
cdr3_aa: CASSVVGQGAYEQYF

d_call: TRBD1
v_call: TRBV6-5
j_call: TRBJ2-7
clone_size: -
cdr3_nt: TGTGCCAGCAGTTACTCGGACAGGACCTACGAGCAGTACTTC
cdr3_aa: CASSYSDRTYEQYF